These T cell receptor beta chains were read from a single sample in a study of beta chain features in type 1 diabetes. Measured with immunoSEQ multiplex PCR; TCRdb has only the in-frame clones, and not every one. Of about 140,000 clones listed, about 9.1% were seen once; the top ten hold 0.5% to 0.65%. The source material was central memory CD4+ T cells from blood. The receptors derive from a middle-aged woman in good health. The CDR3 runs from the conserved cysteine through the conserved F or W. The D gene is left open where the match is weak. Only part of the rows carry a size: once, few, many, or a class if the clone is expanded.

D	J	size	V	DNA	CDR3
TRBD1	TRBJ1-2	few	TRBV29-1	TGCAGCGTTAGGACAGGGGAAAATGGCTACACCTTC	CSVRTGENGYTF
NA	TRBJ2-3	few	TRBV10-1	TGCGCCAGCAAGGGGGATTCCTTGACAGATACGCAGTATTTT	CASKGDSLTDTQYF
TRBD1	TRBJ1-5	few	TRBV5-1	TGCGCCAGCAGCTTGGGGGGACAGCGAGATCAGCCCCAGCATTTT	CASSLGGQRDQPQHF
NA	TRBJ1-3	NA	TRBV28	TGTGCCAGCAGTATATCTCGTTCTGGAAACACCATATATTTT	CASSISRSGNTIYF
NA	TRBJ2-2	NA	TRBV7-8	TGTGCCAGCAGCCTTCGAGAAGGGGGGAACACCGGGGAGCTGTTTTTT	CASSLREGGNTGELFF
NA	TRBJ2-1	few	TRBV20-1	TGCAGTGCTAGTCCGGACAATGAGCAGTTCTTC	CSASPDNEQFF
NA	TRBJ1-5	NA	TRBV7-8	TGTGCCAGCAGCTTTGGGGCCTATCAGCCCCAGCATTTT	CASSFGAYQPQHF
NA	TRBJ1-1	few	TRBV14	TGTGCCAGCAGCCAAGATCGGATCAGGGGCCCCAACACTGAAGCTTTCTTT	CASSQDRIRGPNTEAFF
NA	TRBJ1-2	few	TRBV6-5	TGTGCCAGCAGGAATACAGGGCCGGAATATGGCTACACCTTC	CASRNTGPEYGYTF
NA	TRBJ1-2	few	TRBV4-3	TGCGCCAGCAGCCGGACATTGGAGAATGGCTACACCTTC	CASSRTLENGYTF
TRBD1	TRBJ2-1	few	TRBV5-4	TGTGCCAGCGCGAGGGGGCAGGGGACGTACAATGAGCAGTTCTTC	CASARGQGTYNEQFF
NA	TRBJ2-3	few	TRBV7-9	TGTGCCAGCAGTCCCGGTGGGGGACACACAGATACGCAGTATTTT	CASSPGGGHTDTQYF
TRBD2	TRBJ2-3	NA	TRBV6-1	TGTGCCAGCGCGGGGGGGGGCCTTAGCACAGATACGCAGTATTTT	CASAGGGLSTDTQYF
NA	TRBJ1-5	NA	TRBV5-6	TGTGCCAGCAGCTTGGGACATAGCAATCAGCCCCAGCATTTT	CASSLGHSNQPQHF
NA	TRBJ2-7	NA	TRBV7-2	TGTGCCAGCAGCTTCGACAGGTCTGCGTCCTACGAGCAGTACTTC	CASSFDRSASYEQYF
TRBD1	TRBJ1-2	few	TRBV7-9	TGTGCCAGCAGCCGTGACAGGGGGTACTATGGCTACACCTTC	CASSRDRGYYGYTF
TRBD1	TRBJ2-2	few	TRBV14	TGTGCCAGCAGCCCAAGACAGGGGGCGCTTGGGGAGCTGTTTTTT	CASSPRQGALGELFF
NA	TRBJ1-2	NA	TRBV4-1	TGCGCCAGCAGCCAAGAATCTCAAGGGGCAAAACAGTCTGGCTACACCTTC	CASSQESQGAKQSGYTF
TRBD2	TRBJ2-1	few	TRBV6-5	TGTGCCAGCAGTTGGGGACTAGCGGGAGGGGCCAATGAGCAGTTCTTC	CASSWGLAGGANEQFF
NA	TRBJ2-7	many	TRBV25-1	TGTGCCAGCAGCCTGGACAGCTACGAGCAGTACTTC	CASSLDSYEQYF
TRBD1	TRBJ2-1	NA	TRBV4-2	TGTGCCAGCAGCCAAGGTATCAGACAGGGGGGCTCCTACAATGAGCAGTTCTTC	CASSQGIRQGGSYNEQFF
NA	TRBJ2-4	many	TRBV11-2	TGTGCCAGCAGCTTAGGACAGATAAACATTCAGTACTTC	CASSLGQINIQYF
TRBD1	TRBJ2-6	NA	TRBV5-4	TGTGCCAGCAGGGCCGGGACAGACAGCTCTGGGGCCAACGTCCTGACTTTC	CASRAGTDSSGANVLTF
TRBD1	TRBJ1-2	few	TRBV19	TGTGCCAGTAGTTTCTCCGGACAGGGGAACTATGGCTACACCTTC	CASSFSGQGNYGYTF
TRBD2	TRBJ2-3	few	TRBV19	TGTGCCAGTACCCCTCAGCGGGGGGTCACAGATACGCAGTATTTT	CASTPQRGVTDTQYF
TRBD1	TRBJ2-3	NA	TRBV6-1	TGTGCCAGCAGGGAAGGGGGCCTTACGCAGTATTTT	CASREGGLTQYF
TRBD2	TRBJ2-1	many	TRBV13	TGTGCCAGCAGCTTAGTCACTAGCGGGGCGGATGAGCAGTTCTTC	CASSLVTSGADEQFF
TRBD1	TRBJ1-5	NA	TRBV29-1	TGCAGCGTTATTGGGACAGGGGATCAGCCCCAGCATTTT	CSVIGTGDQPQHF
NA	TRBJ2-7	NA	TRBV11-2	TGTGCCAGCAGTCACAGGGTGGGGGAGCAGTACTTC	CASSHRVGEQYF
TRBD1	TRBJ2-3	few	TRBV18	TGTGCCAGCTCACCGACAGGGACAGATACGCAGTATTTT	CASSPTGTDTQYF